The clone carrying this T cell receptor beta chain was detected a few times. Germline V gene lookup returns CDR1 MDHEN and CDR2 SYDVKM. This CDR3 spans 14 amino acids. V dropped 6 bases and J dropped 3; count of bases not matched to a gene: 7. In the authors' workflow: Amplification of reference gene primers provided the estimated nucleated cell counts. Libraries were prepared by immunoSEQ multiplex PCR; TCRdb keeps only in-frame clonotypes and omits some of them. The V and J calls and clone size were taken over from that table, and D and trimming were inferred from the DNA. This table holds about 28,000 clones, roughly 80% found once. These data come from a study of blood T cell repertoires in COVID-19. Across the whole study: Samples taken during acute and convalescent COVID-19 were collected in the United States, Italy and Spain. T cells, B-cell-depleted T cells, or PBMCs supplied cDNA or gDNA.

Material: peripheral blood. This TCR came from a woman in her sixties with acute or convalescent COVID-19. V is TRBV28 and J is TRBJ1-2, with TRBD1 matching over 7 bases. CDR3 bases: TGTGCCAGCAGATCGACAGGGTATGACTATGGCTACACCTTC. Protein product: CASRSTGYDYGYTF.